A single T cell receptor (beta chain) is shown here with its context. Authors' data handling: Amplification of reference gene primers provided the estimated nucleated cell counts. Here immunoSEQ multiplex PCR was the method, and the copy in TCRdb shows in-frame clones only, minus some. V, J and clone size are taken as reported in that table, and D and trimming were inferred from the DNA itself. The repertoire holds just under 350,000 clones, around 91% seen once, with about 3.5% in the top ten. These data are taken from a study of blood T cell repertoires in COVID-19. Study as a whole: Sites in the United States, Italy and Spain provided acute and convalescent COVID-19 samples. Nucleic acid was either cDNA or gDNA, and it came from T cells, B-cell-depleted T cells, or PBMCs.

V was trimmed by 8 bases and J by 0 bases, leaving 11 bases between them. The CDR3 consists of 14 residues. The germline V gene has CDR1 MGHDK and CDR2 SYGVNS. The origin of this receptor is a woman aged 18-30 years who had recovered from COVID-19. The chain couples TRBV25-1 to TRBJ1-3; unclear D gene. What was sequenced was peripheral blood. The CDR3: CASESGFSGNTIYF. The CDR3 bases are TGTGCCAGCGAATCAGGATTCTCTGGAAACACCATATATTTT.